The 18 T cell receptor beta chains in this list originate from one sample, sequenced in a study of shared clonotypes between healthy human individuals. CD45RO-negative, CCR7-positively selected cells formed the naive CD8 fraction, excluding terminally differentiated effector memory CD45RA+ cells. Only in-frame clones appear in the TCRdb table, and some are missing; sequencing was by immunoSEQ multiplex PCR. This sample has about 820,000 clones; around 93% occur once, and the top ten carry less than 25%. The specimen was naive CD8+ T cells sorted from blood. Receptors originate from a man aged 25-45 years in good health.

This rearrangement joins TRBV7-9 to TRBJ2-3; 7 nucleotides agree with TRBD2. Germline values: CDR1 SEHNR, CDR2 FQNEAQ (reference sequence). With V trimmed by 5 bases and J by 0 bases, 8 bases remained unmatched. The CDR3 is made up of 16 amino acids. The DNA for the CDR3 is TGTGCCAGCAGCCCTCCACTAGCGCCTAGCACAGATACGCAGTATTTT. The encoded protein is CASSPPLAPSTDTQYF.

This clone has only one observation. This chain uses TRBV27 with TRBJ2-7, with D hard to call. The CDR3 consists of 16 residues. Trimming left V 0 bases short and J 2 bases short, with 14 bases between. Germline assignment: CDR1 MNHEY and CDR2 SMNVEV (reference sequence). CDR3 DNA sequence: TGTGCCAGCAGTTTATCGGCTGGGAAGTTGACCTACGAGCAGTACTTC. Its translation: CASSLSAGKLTYEQYF.

About this clone: This sample includes further DNA sequences coding for the same CDR3. The V call is TRBV19, the J call TRBJ2-1; D tentatively fits TRBD1 or TRBD2 (6 bases each). The CDR3 consists of 15 residues. With 1 base removed from V and 4 bases from J, the gap between germline ends came to 11 bases. The V gene's germline CDR1 is LNHDA and CDR2 SQIVND (reference sequence). The CDR3 coding sequence is TGTGCCAGTAGTATAGCTGGAGGGGGTTACAATGAGCAGTTCTTC. It translates to CASSIAGGGYNEQFF.

CDR3 nucleotide sequence: TGTGCCAGCAGCTCTTCCGGGACGTTGGAGGACGGCTACACCTTC. It specifies CASSSSGTLEDGYTF. The genes are TRBV7-3 and TRBJ1-2, with D possibly matching TRBD1 (5 bases). V was cut by 4 bases and J by 8 bases, with 20 bases left in between. The CDR3 covers 15 residues. Germline V CDR1 and CDR2: SGHTA, FQGTGA.

The rearrangement joins TRBV10-3 to TRBJ2-7, with D perhaps TRBD1 or TRBD2 (5 bases each). V lost 5 bases to trimming and J lost 0 bases, with 11 bases between them. CDR1 is ENHRY, CDR2 SYGVKD, per germline. The CDR3 is 14 amino acids. The CDR3 loop reads CAISSGTHSYEQYF. CDR3 nucleotide sequence: TGTGCCATCAGTTCCGGGACCCACTCCTACGAGCAGTACTTC.

The chain employs TRBV19 and TRBJ2-7, with 8 bases lining up with TRBD2. Trimming took 5 bases from V and 1 from J; bases not matched to a gene: 7. The CDR3 covers 15 residues. The germline V gene has CDR1 LNHDA and CDR2 SQIVND (reference sequence). DNA for the CDR3: TGTGCCAGTAGTTTAGCGGGAAGGGGGTCCTACGAGCAGTACTTC. Amino acids: CASSLAGRGSYEQYF.

The chain employs TRBV5-6 and TRBJ1-5; tentatively, D is TRBD1 (6 bases). The V gene lost 1 base and the J gene lost 5 bases, with 7 bases spanning the gap. This CDR3 is 13 amino acids long. The germline V gene encodes CDR1 SGHDT and CDR2 YYEEEE. The CDR3 DNA reads as TGTGCCAGCAGCTTGAACAGGGATCAGCCCCAGCATTTT. Protein: CASSLNRDQPQHF. The variable domain in full, with the rest retrieved from reference TRBV5-6 and TRBJ1-5, is DAGVTQSPTHLIKTRGQQVTLRCSPKSGHDTVSWYQQALGQGPQFIFQYYEEEERQRGNFPDRFSGHQFPNYSSELNVNALLLGDSALYLCASSLNRDQPQHFGDGTRLSIL.

This clone has a handful of counts. J is TRBJ2-7 and V is TRBV10-2, with 9 bases matching TRBD2. J gave up 3 bases and V 6 bases, and 3 bases lay outside the gene matches. The CDR3 runs to 13 residues. Looked up from germline, CDR1 is WSHSY and CDR2 is SAAADI. The CDR3 sequence: CASSYSGSYEQYF. The CDR3 bases are TGCGCCAGCAGCTATAGCGGGAGCTACGAGCAGTACTTC.

In the case of this clone: Other DNA variants within this sample encode the same CDR3. The CDR3 DNA is TGTGCCAGCAGTTTAGGGGCCAATGAGCAGTTCTTC. It specifies CASSLGANEQFF. The chain joins TRBV27 to TRBJ2-1, with a weak D call TRBD1 (5 bases). Deletions cut 2 bases from V and 6 bases from J, with 5 bases between. The length of the CDR3 is 12 residues. Germline assignment: CDR1 MNHEY and CDR2 SMNVEV (reference sequence).

This clone was counted a single time. This sequence joins TRBV27 and TRBJ1-1, with a weak D call TRBD1 (5 bases). CDR3 length equals 14 residues. Germline V gives CDR1 MNHEY, CDR2 SMNVEV (reference sequence). The ends were cut back, 6 bases at V and 0 bases at J, with 11 bases in the middle. The CDR3, as DNA: TGTGCCAGCAGCATGGGGCGGTTGAACACTGAAGCTTTCTTT. Translating it yields CASSMGRLNTEAFF.

The V and J genes are TRBV29-1 and TRBJ1-1, with 9 bases lining up with TRBD1. The germline CDR1 and CDR2 sequences are SQVTM and ANQGSEA. J gave up 1 base and V 6 bases, and 6 bases lay outside the gene matches. The CDR3 covers 14 residues. The CDR3, as DNA: TGCAGCGTACACAAGACAGGGGGGAACACTGAAGCTTTCTTT. This sequence encodes CSVHKTGGNTEAFF.

The gene calls are TRBV7-2 and TRBJ2-5, with D possibly TRBD2 on 6 matching bases. V lost 4 bases to trimming and J lost 3 bases, with 21 bases between them. Germline V lookup: CDR1 SGHTA, CDR2 FQGNSA. The length of the CDR3 is 17 residues. CDR3 nucleotides: TGTGCCAGCAGCTCCACGGGAGAGGTTACTCGGGAAGAGACCCAGTACTTC. This encodes CASSSTGEVTREETQYF.

The genes are TRBV10-3 and TRBJ2-1; perhaps TRBD1 as D (6 bases). Germline loops: CDR1 ENHRY, CDR2 SYGVKD. The CDR3 has 13 residues. Trimming took off 11 bases at V and 4 bases at J, with 15 bases between the two ends. The CDR3 DNA sequence: TGTGCCCTCTCCCGGACAGATTACAATGAGCAGTTCTTC. Amino acids: CALSRTDYNEQFF.

The chain combines TRBV10-3 with TRBJ1-2, with D maybe TRBD1 (5 bases). The germline V and J ends were trimmed by 1 base and 6 bases, with 12 bases remaining between them. CDR3 length: 14 residues. CDR1 ENHRY and CDR2 SYGVKD come from the germline V gene. In DNA form, the CDR3 reads TGTGCCATCAGTGAGTGGCAGGGTCAAGATGGCTACACCTTC. This translates into CAISEWQGQDGYTF.

This sequence joins TRBV7-2 and TRBJ1-4, with 8 nucleotides matching TRBD1. Germline lookup yields CDR1 SGHTA and CDR2 FQGNSA. The ends lost 1 base at V and 7 bases at J; junction bases unmatched: 2. CDR3 length: 14 residues. CDR3 in amino acids: CASSLGQGAEKLFF. The CDR3 DNA follows: TGTGCCAGCAGCTTAGGTCAGGGGGCTGAAAAACTGTTTTTT.

The chain uses TRBV6-5 and TRBJ1-1; D not resolved. The length of the CDR3 is 14 residues. V was clipped by 6 bases and J by 1 base, with 12 bases between them. The germline V gene has CDR1 MNHEY and CDR2 SVGAGI. Here the CDR3 DNA reads TGTGCCAGCAGCGACCTTCGCGGGAACACTGAAGCTTTCTTT. This sequence encodes CASSDLRGNTEAFF.

This chain joins TRBV7-6 and TRBJ1-1; D is unclear. The CDR3 covers 13 residues. V lost 5 bases and J lost 2, with 9 bases in between. Germline V gives CDR1 SGHVS, CDR2 FNYEAQ. The CDR3 region has the DNA TGTGCCAGCAGCCGGCCCAAAAACACTGAAGCTTTCTTT. Translated, it gives CASSRPKNTEAFF. The complete variable domain, with remaining parts taken from reference TRBV7-6 and TRBJ1-1, reads GAGVSQSPRYKVTKRGQDVALRCDPISGHVSLYWYRQALGQGPEFLTYFNYEAQQDKSGLPNDRFSAERPEGSISTLTIQRTEQRDSAMYRCASSRPKNTEAFFGQGTRLTVV.

The J gene is TRBJ1-1, the V gene TRBV9; D may be TRBD1 (5 bases). This CDR3 has 14 amino acids. V was cut by 2 bases and J by 3 bases, with 11 bases left in between. Germline values: CDR1 SGDLS, CDR2 YYNGEE. CDR3 nucleotides: TGTGCCAGCAGCGTTTGGGACCGAGACACTGAAGCTTTCTTT. This gives the protein CASSVWDRDTEAFF.